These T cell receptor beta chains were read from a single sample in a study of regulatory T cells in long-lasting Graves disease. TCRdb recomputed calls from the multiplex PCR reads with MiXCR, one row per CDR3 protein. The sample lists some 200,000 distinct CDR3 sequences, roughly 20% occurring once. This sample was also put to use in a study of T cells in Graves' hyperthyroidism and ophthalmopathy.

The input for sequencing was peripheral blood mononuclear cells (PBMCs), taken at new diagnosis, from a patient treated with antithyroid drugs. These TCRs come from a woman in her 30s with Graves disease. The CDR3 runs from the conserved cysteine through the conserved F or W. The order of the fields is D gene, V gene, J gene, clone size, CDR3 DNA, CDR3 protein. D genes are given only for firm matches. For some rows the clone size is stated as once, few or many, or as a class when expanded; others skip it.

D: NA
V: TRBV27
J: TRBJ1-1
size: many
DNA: TGTGCCAGCAGTTCTTCAGTTAACAGGCTCGAAGCTTTCTTT
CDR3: CASSSSVNRLEAFF

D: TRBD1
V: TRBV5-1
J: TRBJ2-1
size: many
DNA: TGCGCCAGCGCGTCACGACAGGGGGTTGAGCAGTTCTTC
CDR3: CASASRQGVEQFF

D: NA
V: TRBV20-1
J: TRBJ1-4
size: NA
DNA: TGCAGTGCTAGAGATGGACGGACAAGTGGGGAAAAACTGTTTTTT
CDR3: CSARDGRTSGEKLFF

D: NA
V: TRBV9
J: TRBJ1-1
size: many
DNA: TGTGCCAGCAGCGGCTCGGGACAAGCCACTGAAGCTTTCTTT
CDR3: CASSGSGQATEAFF

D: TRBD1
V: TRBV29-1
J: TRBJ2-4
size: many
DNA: TGCAGCGCATCTCGGGACAGGGGGGCCAAAAACATTCAGTACTTC
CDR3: CSASRDRGAKNIQYF

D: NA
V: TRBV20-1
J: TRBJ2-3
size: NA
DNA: TGCAGTGCTAGAGGGCGGGCAGATACGCAGTATTTT
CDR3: CSARGRADTQYF

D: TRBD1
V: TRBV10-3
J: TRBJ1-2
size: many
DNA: TGTGCCATCAGTGACCCAGGGGGTTTATATGGCTACACCTTC
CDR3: CAISDPGGLYGYTF

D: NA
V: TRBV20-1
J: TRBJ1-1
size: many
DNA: TGCAGTGCTCCCCCTTGGGGTACTGAAGCTTTCTTT
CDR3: CSAPPWGTEAFF

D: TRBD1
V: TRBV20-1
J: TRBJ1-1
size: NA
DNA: TGCAGTGCCCCGCCGGGACAGGGGAAGGCTGAAGCTTTCTTT
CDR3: CSAPPGQGKAEAFF

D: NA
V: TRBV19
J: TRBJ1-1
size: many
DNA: TGTGCCAGTAGTATCTTGGGGAACACTGAAGCTTTCTTT
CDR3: CASSILGNTEAFF

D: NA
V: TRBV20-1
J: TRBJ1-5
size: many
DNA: TGCAGTGCGGCAGACAATCTCAATCAGCCCCAGCATTTT
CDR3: CSAADNLNQPQHF

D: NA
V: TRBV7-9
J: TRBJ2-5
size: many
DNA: TGTGCCAGCAGCTTAAGTCTGGGGCCCCAAGAGACCCAGTACTTC
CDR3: CASSLSLGPQETQYF

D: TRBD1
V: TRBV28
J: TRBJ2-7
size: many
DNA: TGTGCCAGCAGTTCACCGGGACAGGGGAAATACGAGCAGTACTTC
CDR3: CASSSPGQGKYEQYF

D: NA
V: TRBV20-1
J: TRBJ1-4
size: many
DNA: TGCAGTGCCCTTGACGCGGGTACTAATGAAAAACTGTTTTTT
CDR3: CSALDAGTNEKLFF

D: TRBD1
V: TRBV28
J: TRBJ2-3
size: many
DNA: TGTGCCAGCAGCCCCAGGGGGCGGACAGATACGCAGTATTTT
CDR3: CASSPRGRTDTQYF

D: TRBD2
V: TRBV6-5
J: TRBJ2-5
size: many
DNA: TGTGCCAGCAGTTTCCAGACTAGCGGGATAGGAGAGACCCAGTACTTC
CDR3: CASSFQTSGIGETQYF

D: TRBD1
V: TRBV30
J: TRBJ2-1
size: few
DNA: TGTGCCTGGAGTGTGGGACAGCTATACAATGAGCAGTTCTTC
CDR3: CAWSVGQLYNEQFF

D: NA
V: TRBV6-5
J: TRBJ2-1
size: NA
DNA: TGTGCCAGCAGTTACTCGACCAGCAATGAGCAGTTCTTC
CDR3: CASSYSTSNEQFF

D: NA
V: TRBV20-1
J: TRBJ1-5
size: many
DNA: TGCAGTCCGGCGGAGGGGACTGGCAATCAGCCCCAGCATTTT
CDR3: CSPAEGTGNQPQHF

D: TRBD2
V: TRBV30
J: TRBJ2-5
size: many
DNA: TGTGCCTGGAGTGCGACTAGCGGGGGGTTTGAGACCCAGTACTTC
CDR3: CAWSATSGGFETQYF

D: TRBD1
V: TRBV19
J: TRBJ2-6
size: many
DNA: TGTGCCGCCAGGACAGGTTTCTCTGGGGCCAACGTCCTGACTTTC
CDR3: CAARTGFSGANVLTF

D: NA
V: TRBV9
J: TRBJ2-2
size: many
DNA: TGTGCCAGCAGCGTAGTTTCACCAGCGAACACCGGGGAGCTGTTTTTT
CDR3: CASSVVSPANTGELFF

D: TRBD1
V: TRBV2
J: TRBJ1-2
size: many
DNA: TGTGCCAGCAGTGAATTAACAGGGGGCATTAACTATGGCTACACCTTC
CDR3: CASSELTGGINYGYTF

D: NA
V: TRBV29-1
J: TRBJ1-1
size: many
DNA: TGCAGCGTTGAAGACCCTCGGGGGGGGACTGAAGCTTTCTTT
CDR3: CSVEDPRGGTEAFF

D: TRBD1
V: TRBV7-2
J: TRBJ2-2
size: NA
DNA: TGTGCCAGCAGCTCGACAGGGTCCAACACCGGGGAGCTGTTTTTT
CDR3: CASSSTGSNTGELFF

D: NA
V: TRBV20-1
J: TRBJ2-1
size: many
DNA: TGCAGTGCAACCTTGGGGGGGACAGGCTCCTACAATGAGCAGTTCTTC
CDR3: CSATLGGTGSYNEQFF

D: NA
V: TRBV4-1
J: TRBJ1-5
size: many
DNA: TGCGCCAGCAGCCAAGGGGGCCAGGTGCAGCCCCAGCATTTT
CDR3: CASSQGGQVQPQHF

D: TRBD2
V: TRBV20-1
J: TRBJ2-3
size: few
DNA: TGCAGTGCTAGAGTCTTTCAAGCGGGGGGCCTCCCAGATACGCAGTATTTT
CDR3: CSARVFQAGGLPDTQYF

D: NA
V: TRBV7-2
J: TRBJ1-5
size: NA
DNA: TGTGCCAGCAGCGAGAGTGGGGGGAGGAAGCCCCAGCATTTT
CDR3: CASSESGGRKPQHF

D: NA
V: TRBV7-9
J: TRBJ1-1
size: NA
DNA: TGTGCCAGCAGCTTATCCCTGACGGACCTAGAAGCTTACTTC
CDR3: CASSLSLTDLEAYF

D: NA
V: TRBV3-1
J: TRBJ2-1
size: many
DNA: TGTGCCAGCAGCCAAGACCTTTACAATGAGCAGTTCTTC
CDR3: CASSQDLYNEQFF

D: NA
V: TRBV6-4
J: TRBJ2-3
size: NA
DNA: TGTGCCAGCAGCGAAGGACAGTCTAGCACAGATACGCAGTATTTT
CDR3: CASSEGQSSTDTQYF

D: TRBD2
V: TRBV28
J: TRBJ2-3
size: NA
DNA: TGTGCCAGCAGTTCCCCGCGAGGTAGCGGGAGATTCACAGATACGCAGTATTTT
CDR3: CASSSPRGSGRFTDTQYF

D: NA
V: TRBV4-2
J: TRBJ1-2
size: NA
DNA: TGTGCCAGCAGCCCTCACACTCGCAGGGGAGAGGTTGACTATGGCTACACCTTC
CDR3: CASSPHTRRGEVDYGYTF

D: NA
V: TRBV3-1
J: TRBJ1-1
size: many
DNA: TGTGCCAGCAGCCAAGAGAGCGGGGTTCAGACTGAAGCTTTCTTT
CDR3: CASSQESGVQTEAFF

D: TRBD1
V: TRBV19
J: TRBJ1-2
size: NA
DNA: TGTGCCAGTAGCCACCAGGGGGCTGCGGGTGGCTACACCTTC
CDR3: CASSHQGAAGGYTF

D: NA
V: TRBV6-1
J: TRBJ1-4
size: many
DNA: TGTGCCAGCCAAGAAGGGAATGGACCTGAAAAACTGTTTTTT
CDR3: CASQEGNGPEKLFF

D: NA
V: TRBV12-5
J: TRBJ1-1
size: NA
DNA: TGTGCTAGTGGTTTAGAGCAGGGACCTGAAGCTTTCTTT
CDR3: CASGLEQGPEAFF

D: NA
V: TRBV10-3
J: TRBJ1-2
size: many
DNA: TGTGCCTCACAGACAGATACTAACTATGGCTACACCTTC
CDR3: CASQTDTNYGYTF

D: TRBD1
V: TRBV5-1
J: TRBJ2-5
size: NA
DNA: TGCGCCAGCGCGGGGACAGGAGAGACCCAGTACTTC
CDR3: CASAGTGETQYF

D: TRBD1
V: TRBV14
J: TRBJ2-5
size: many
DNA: TGTGCCAGCAGCCGGACCGGGACAGGGGGGTTTTCGTATGGGACCCAGTACTTC
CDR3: CASSRTGTGGFSYGTQYF

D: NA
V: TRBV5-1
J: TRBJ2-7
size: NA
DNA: TGCGCCAGCAGCTTTGGACTTGCCTACGAGCAGTACTTC
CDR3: CASSFGLAYEQYF

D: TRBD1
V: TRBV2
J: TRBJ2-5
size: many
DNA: TGTGCCAGCAGGAAATCGGACAGGGGACAAGAGACCCAGTACTTC
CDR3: CASRKSDRGQETQYF

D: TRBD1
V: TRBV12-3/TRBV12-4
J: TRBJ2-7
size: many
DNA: TGTGCCAGCAGTCCTGGGGGGGGACAGGGCTCCTACGAGCAGTACTTC
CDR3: CASSPGGGQGSYEQYF